A selection of T cell receptor beta chains follows, all from one sample in a study of T cell repertoires in cytomegalovirus infection. TCRdb processed the reads anew with MiXCR; each CDR3 protein has one entry. The sample shows 250,000 or so distinct CDR3 sequences, 10% to 15% of them seen only once. Specimen: PBMCs. Source of these receptors: a human donor in good health (CMV status not recorded). Some clones in this sample may be carry-over from other donors' samples. Each CDR3 is given with its conserved first and last residue. D genes are given only for firm matches. Clone size is not always given. Where it is, it says once, few, many or a class for expanded clones.

clone size,J gene,V gene,D gene,CDR3 protein,CDR3 DNA
many,TRBJ1-2,TRBV7-8,.,CASSPDRRSNYGYTF,TGTGCCAGCAGCCCAGATAGACGGAGTAACTATGGCTACACCTTC
few,TRBJ1-1,TRBV20-1,TRBD1,CSASASRGHEAFF,TGCAGTGCTAGTGCCTCCAGGGGGCACGAAGCTTTCTTT
many,TRBJ2-3,TRBV20-1,TRBD2,CSAREGLATDTQYF,TGCAGTGCTAGAGAGGGACTAGCCACAGATACGCAGTATTTT
many,TRBJ2-1,TRBV19,TRBD1,CASRDRGYDEQFF,TGTGCCAGTAGGGACAGGGGTTACGATGAGCAGTTCTTC
many,TRBJ1-2,TRBV28,.,CASSPPAVNYGYTF,TGTGCCAGCAGTCCCCCAGCGGTTAACTATGGCTACACCTTC
many,TRBJ1-4,TRBV19,TRBD1,CASSIPLPQQGSEKLFF,TGTGCCAGTAGTATCCCTCTACCCCAACAGGGGAGTGAAAAACTGTTTTTT
.,TRBJ1-4,TRBV14,.,CASSLVVGEKLFF,TGTGCCAGCAGCCTCGTAGTAGGTGAAAAACTGTTTTTT
.,TRBJ2-5,TRBV18,.,CASSQDQGNGETQYF,TGTGCCAGCTCACAGGATCAGGGTAACGGAGAGACCCAGTACTTC
many,TRBJ2-3,TRBV7-9,TRBD1,CAGLRQGTDTQYF,TGTGCCGGTCTCAGACAGGGAACAGATACGCAGTATTTT
few,TRBJ2-7,TRBV28,TRBD2,CARRGAGVYEQYF,TGTGCCAGACGTGGGGCGGGAGTCTACGAGCAGTACTTC
.,TRBJ2-1,TRBV29-1,.,CSVVLRGRGGYNEQFF,TGCAGCGTTGTCCTAAGGGGCAGGGGAGGATACAATGAGCAGTTCTTC
many,TRBJ2-3,TRBV7-3,.,CASSLGLGGTDTQYF,TGTGCCAGCAGCTTAGGGTTGGGGGGCACAGATACGCAGTATTTT
many,TRBJ1-5,TRBV7-2,.,CASSLTGLEQPQHF,TGTGCCAGCAGCTTAACAGGGCTCGAGCAGCCCCAGCATTTT
.,TRBJ2-3,TRBV20-1,TRBD2,CSAIETSGATDTQYF,TGCAGTGCGATCGAGACTAGCGGGGCCACAGATACGCAGTATTTT
.,TRBJ1-2,TRBV12-3/TRBV12-4,.,CASSPTVWYGYTF,TGTGCCAGCAGCCCGACGGTCTGGTATGGCTACACCTTC
few,TRBJ1-5,TRBV10-3,.,CAISDPIRDNNQPQHF,TGTGCCATCAGTGATCCCATCCGGGACAACAATCAGCCCCAGCATTTT
.,TRBJ2-7,TRBV28,.,CASSLPAVYEQYF,TGTGCCAGCAGTTTACCGGCGGTCTACGAGCAGTACTTC
many,TRBJ2-3,TRBV29-1,.,CSATSSSDTQYF,TGCAGCGCCACCTCGAGCTCGGATACGCAGTATTTT
few,TRBJ2-1,TRBV5-1,TRBD2,CASSLVSSGHYNEQFF,TGCGCCAGCAGCTTGGTTTCTAGCGGACATTACAATGAGCAGTTCTTC
.,TRBJ2-1,TRBV29-1,TRBD1,CSARTGGDNEQFF,TGCAGCGCCAGGACAGGGGGGGACAATGAGCAGTTCTTC
.,TRBJ2-7,TRBV6-2/TRBV6-3,TRBD1,CASSSVLEQGVRRSEQYF,TGTGCCAGCAGTTCGGTACTCGAACAGGGGGTCCGGAGGAGCGAGCAGTACTTC
few,TRBJ1-1,TRBV20-1,.,CSALGGAYTEAFF,TGCAGTGCTCTTGGGGGGGCCTACACTGAAGCTTTCTTT
once,TRBJ2-3,TRBV29-1,.,CSVVGRQDTQYF,TGCAGCGTTGTAGGGCGGCAGGATACGCAGTATTTT
many,TRBJ2-3,TRBV7-9,.,CASSSPGGPDTQYF,TGTGCCAGCAGCTCCCCCGGAGGGCCAGATACGCAGTATTTT
many,TRBJ1-2,TRBV7-2,.,CASTGPVAPAAGYTF,TGTGCCAGCACCGGGCCAGTGGCCCCTGCGGCTGGCTACACCTTC
few,TRBJ2-1,TRBV7-6,TRBD1,CASSLARDRGYNEQFF,TGTGCCAGCAGCTTAGCAAGAGACAGGGGATACAATGAGCAGTTCTTC
many,TRBJ1-1,TRBV19,.,CASSTNSLGNTEAFF,TGTGCCAGTAGTACGAACAGCCTTGGGAACACTGAAGCTTTCTTT
many,TRBJ2-2,TRBV7-2,.,CASSPGLRTGELFF,TGTGCCAGCAGCCCGGGACTCCGCACCGGGGAGCTGTTTTTT
many,TRBJ2-3,TRBV6-6,TRBD1,CASSSSQGARDTQYF,TGTGCCAGCAGTTCCTCACAGGGGGCAAGGGATACGCAGTATTTT
few,TRBJ2-7,TRBV19,TRBD2,CASSGGFLAGGEYEQYF,TGTGCCAGTAGTGGAGGCTTCCTAGCGGGAGGAGAGTACGAGCAGTACTTC
few,TRBJ2-7,TRBV7-3,.,CASSLTGSTPYF,TGTGCCAGCAGCTTAACCGGGAGCACGCCGTACTTC
.,TRBJ2-1,TRBV19,.,CASTPRGTYNEQFF,TGTGCCAGTACTCCTAGAGGGACCTACAATGAGCAGTTCTTC
many,TRBJ2-1,TRBV4-3,.,CASSQELASSYNEQFF,TGCGCCAGCAGCCAGGAGCTTGCGAGCTCCTACAATGAGCAGTTCTTC
many,TRBJ1-3,TRBV7-2,.,CASSFLPGGNTIYF,TGTGCCAGCAGCTTTCTACCAGGGGGAAACACCATATATTTT
many,TRBJ2-7,TRBV7-2,TRBD2,CASSSLAGGGEQYF,TGTGCCAGCAGCTCACTAGCGGGGGGCGGAGAGCAGTACTTC
.,TRBJ2-1,TRBV6-2/TRBV6-3,TRBD1,CASSYDRTGSEEQFF,TGTGCCAGCAGCTACGATCGGACAGGGTCGGAAGAGCAGTTCTTC
many,TRBJ2-7,TRBV5-4,TRBD2,CASSRRLAGGGNEQYF,TGTGCCAGCAGCCGGAGGTTAGCGGGAGGGGGCAACGAGCAGTACTTC
many,TRBJ1-1,TRBV19,.,CASSTTLTGGEAFF,TGTGCCAGTAGTACCACCCTGACAGGCGGTGAAGCTTTCTTT
.,TRBJ2-2,TRBV2,.,CASRGHLGTGELFF,TGTGCCAGCAGGGGACACCTTGGAACCGGGGAGCTGTTTTTT